The sequence of this TCR beta chain was determined in a study of shared clonotypes between healthy human individuals. The data were produced by immunoSEQ multiplex PCR, yet TCRdb's version contains in-frame clones alone and is incomplete. The sample includes 400,000 to 600,000 clones, roughly 95% of them seen just once. The CDR3 runs 14 residues. Looked up from germline, CDR1 is MNHEY and CDR2 is SVGAGI. Trimming stripped 4 bases from V and 1 base from J, with 11 bases between. This clonotype originated in a woman under 40 in good health. The chain uses TRBV6-5 and TRBJ2-7, with D tentatively TRBD1 or TRBD2 (5 bases each). Input material: naive CD4+ T cells sorted from blood. Regarding subset: CD45RA+ positively selected. CDR3 sequence (DNA): TGTGCCAGCAGTTTCCTTGGGGGTTCCTACGAGCAGTACTTC. Its protein is CASSFLGGSYEQYF.